These 4 T cell receptor beta chains were sequenced from one sample in a study of blood T cells in healthy people across ages. A sample-barcoded 5' primer and a J-beta primer mix were used in a second PCR of about 7 to 11 cycles. TCRdb passed the 5' RACE reads through MiXCR, listing each CDR3 protein once. The sample has around 1.5 million distinct CDR3 sequences; roughly 45% are singletons. Sequencing was performed on blood. Source of these receptors: a woman under 30 in good health.

V is TRBV28 and J is TRBJ1-2, with TRBD1 matching 7 bases. Per the germline V gene, CDR1 is MDHEN and CDR2 is SYDVKM. Germline trimming cut 10 bases from V and 6 bases from J; bases unmatched to any gene: 8. This CDR3 region has 12 residues. Here the CDR3 DNA reads TGTGCCACCCGGGGACAGAAAGATGGCTACACCTTC. Its translation is CATRGQKDGYTF.

This clonotype was seen only a few times. The chain uses TRBV7-2 and TRBJ2-3; 13 bases match TRBD2. Germline V lookup: CDR1 SGHTA, CDR2 FQGNSA. This CDR3 region has 17 residues. V shed 4 bases, J shed 5 bases, and the junction held 9 bases outside the gene matches. CDR3 nucleotide sequence: TGTGCCAGCAGCTCGGGACTAGCGGGACGGGGAGTAGATACGCAGTATTTT. Its protein product is CASSSGLAGRGVDTQYF.

The CDR3 loop reads CASSQDEGELVDYEQYF. CDR3 sequence (DNA): TGTGCCAGCAGCCAAGATGAGGGGGAACTAGTGGACTACGAGCAGTACTTC. J is TRBJ2-7 and V is TRBV4-2; TRBD1 might be the D (6 bases). V was trimmed by 0 bases and J by 3 bases, leaving 18 bases between them. This CDR3 contains 17 residues. The germline V gene encodes CDR1 LGHNA and CDR2 YNFKEQ.

The V call is TRBV7-9, the J call TRBJ2-3, with D perhaps TRBD2 (5 bases). CDR1 is SEHNR and CDR2 is FQNEAQ in the germline V gene (reference sequence). The CDR3 runs to 11 residues. V was cut by 6 bases and J by 10 bases, with 11 bases left in between. CDR3 in amino acids: CASSASLSQYF. CDR3 sequence (DNA): TGTGCCAGCAGTGCTAGCCTGTCGCAGTATTTT.